The 29 T cell receptor beta chains below were found in one sample sequenced in a study of cytomegalovirus exposure and HLA in healthy donors. The PCR was carried out with 60 Vbeta primers and 13 Jbeta primers. Assay: immunoSEQ multiplex PCR; the TCRdb copy retains only in-frame clones and omits some. The sample yields 130,000 to 150,000 clones, around 80% seen once. The sample consisted of PBMCs. The receptor set was obtained from a man younger than 45 in good health and CMV-seronegative.

The chain uses TRBV18 and TRBJ2-5, with TRBD2 identical over 14 bases. This CDR3 contains 16 residues. Germline V gene data show CDR1 as KGHSH and CDR2 as LQKENI. V gave up 5 bases and J gave up 2 bases; unmatched junction bases: 4. CDR3 protein: CASSWTSGRTQETQYF. CDR3 bases: TGTGCCAGCTCATGGACTAGCGGGAGGACACAAGAGACCCAGTACTTC.

The V gene is TRBV2, the J gene TRBJ2-2; 11 nucleotides align to TRBD2. J was trimmed by 6 bases and V by 7 bases; bases with no gene match: 1. The length of the CDR3 is 13 residues. CDR1 is SNHLY and CDR2 is FYNNEI in the germline V gene. The CDR3 sequence is CASKTSGAGELFF. The CDR3, as DNA: TGTGCCAGCAAGACTAGCGGGGCCGGGGAGCTGTTTTTT.

The V and J genes are TRBV7-3 and TRBJ1-1; no definite D call. V was shortened by 4 bases and J by 3 bases, with 9 bases between the two germline ends. The CDR3 contains 13 residues. The germline CDR1 and CDR2 sequences are SGHTA and FQGTGA. CDR3 DNA: TGTGCCAGCAGCTCCCCTCCGGACACTGAAGCTTTCTTT. Translated: CASSSPPDTEAFF.

V usage is TRBV19 and J usage is TRBJ1-1, with a weak D call TRBD1 (5 bases). This CDR3 has 13 amino acids. V was trimmed by 0 bases and J by 7 bases, leaving 9 bases between them. The germline V gene encodes CDR1 LNHDA and CDR2 SQIVND (reference sequence). The CDR3 protein is CASSIDRGFEAFF. In DNA form, the CDR3 reads TGTGCCAGTAGTATAGATCGGGGGTTTGAAGCTTTCTTT.

Regarding this clone: The junction departs from germline at one end; a sequencing error may be responsible. The CDR3 nucleotides are TGTGCCAGCAGCCAAGCTCAGGGGAATCAGCCCCAGAATTTT. Its translation is CASSQAQGNQPQNF. The gene calls are TRBV4-2 and TRBJ1-5, with a possible D match to TRBD1 (6 bases). Per the germline V gene, CDR1 is LGHNA and CDR2 is YNFKEQ. The CDR3 sequence is 14 residues long.

The genes are TRBV4-1 and TRBJ1-2; a weak D match, TRBD1 (5 bases). The germline V and J ends were trimmed by 1 base and 4 bases, with 10 bases remaining between them. The germline gives CDR1 MGHRA, CDR2 YSYEKL. This CDR3 comprises 14 residues. The CDR3 loop reads CASSQGSGFYGYTF. In DNA form, the CDR3 reads TGCGCCAGCAGCCAAGGCTCAGGGTTCTATGGCTACACCTTC.

This chain uses TRBV29-1 with TRBJ2-3, with 10 bases identical to TRBD1. Germline lookup yields CDR1 SQVTM and CDR2 ANQGSEA. V gave up 7 bases and J gave up 1 base; unmatched junction bases: 20. CDR3 length: 19 amino acids. CDR3: CSARQRTGGLISGTDTQYF. The CDR3 nucleotides are TGCAGCGCTAGACAAAGGACAGGGGGTTTAATTTCGGGCACAGATACGCAGTATTTT.

The CDR3 DNA reads as TGTGCCAGCAGCCAAGCCTACAGTAGCACAGATACGCAGTATTTT. It encodes CASSQAYSSTDTQYF. V usage is TRBV14 and J usage is TRBJ2-3; D not resolved. Trimming shortened V by 1 base and J by 0 bases, and 8 bases separated the two germline ends. The CDR3 is 15 amino acids. CDR1 is SGHDN, CDR2 FVKESK, per germline.

This chain connects TRBV5-4 to TRBJ2-1, with 11 bases identical to TRBD1. In germline, CDR1 is SGHNT, CDR2 YYREEE (reference sequence). Losses at the gene ends were 1 base for V and 3 bases for J; bases not matched to a gene: 6. The CDR3 contains 17 residues. In DNA form, the CDR3 reads TGTGCCAGCAGCTTGAGTAGTGGGACAGGGGGCTACAATGAGCAGTTCTTC. This translates into CASSLSSGTGGYNEQFF.

The V and J genes are TRBV5-1 and TRBJ1-2; 8 positions agree with TRBD1. J was trimmed by 4 bases and V by 5 bases; bases with no gene match: 4. The germline gives CDR1 SGHRS, CDR2 YFSETQ. The CDR3 is 13 residues long. CDR3 DNA sequence: TGCGCCAGCAGAGCAGACAGGGGCTATGGCTACACCTTC. It is translated as CASRADRGYGYTF.

Remarks on this clone: Other DNA sequences from this sample encode an identical CDR3 as well. This chain links TRBV27 with TRBJ1-6; TRBD1 matches at 9 bases. The CDR3 loop spans 14 amino acids. V lost 3 bases, J lost 7 bases, and 1 base stayed unmatched. Germline lookup yields CDR1 MNHEY and CDR2 SMNVEV (reference sequence). CDR3 DNA sequence: TGTGCCAGCAGTTTTACAGGGGGCAATTCACCCCTCCACTTT. This codes for CASSFTGGNSPLHF.

The rearrangement uses TRBV5-4 and TRBJ2-1, with 10 bases aligning to TRBD2. Germline trimming cut 4 bases from V and 0 bases from J; bases unmatched to any gene: 7. The CDR3 runs to 17 residues. CDR1 and CDR2 from the germline V gene are SGHNT and YYREEE (reference sequence). For the CDR3, the DNA is TGTGCCAGCAGCGGGGGACTAGCGTCTAGCTCCTACAATGAGCAGTTCTTC. The encoded protein is CASSGGLASSSYNEQFF. Looking up the rest from reference TRBV5-4 and TRBJ2-1 gives the full variable domain: ETGVTQSPTHLIKTRGQQVTLRCSSQSGHNTVSWYQQALGQGPQFIFQYYREEENGRGNFPPRFSGLQFPNYSSELNVNALELDDSALYLCASSGGLASSSYNEQFFGPGTRLTVL.

This sequence joins TRBV6-5 and TRBJ2-2; 8 positions agree with TRBD1. The CDR3 loop spans 15 amino acids. Germline loops: CDR1 MNHEY, CDR2 SVGAGI. The ends lost 8 bases at V and 6 bases at J; junction bases unmatched: 11. CDR3 coding DNA: TGTGCCAGCTGCGTCGGACAGGGAAGTCCCGGGGAGCTGTTTTTT. Its translation: CASCVGQGSPGELFF.

The CDR3 coding sequence is TGTGCCAGTAGTGAGGCGGGGGGTGGCAATGAGCAGTTCTTC. Residues: CASSEAGGGNEQFF. The V call is TRBV19, the J call TRBJ2-1; 8 bases fit TRBD2. Per the germline V gene, CDR1 is LNHDA and CDR2 is SQIVND (reference sequence). Germline trimming cut 5 bases from V and 6 bases from J; bases unmatched to any gene: 6. The CDR3 is made up of 14 amino acids.

This chain joins TRBV5-1 and TRBJ1-1, with 9 bases identical to TRBD1. This CDR3 contains 14 residues. J was trimmed by 6 bases and V by 0 bases; bases with no gene match: 3. Germline V gives CDR1 SGHRS, CDR2 YFSETQ. The CDR3 DNA reads as TGCGCCAGCAGCTTGGAGACAGGGGGGTCTGAAGCTTTCTTT. Its translation: CASSLETGGSEAFF.

The rearrangement joins TRBV6-5 to TRBJ1-2, with a weak D call TRBD1 (5 bases). V lost 0 bases and J 4 bases, leaving 6 bases between the germline ends. There are 13 residues in the CDR3. CDR1 and CDR2 (germline): MNHEY, SVGAGI. CDR3 DNA sequence: TGTGCCAGCAGTTACTCGGACACCTATGGCTACACCTTC. Translated, it gives CASSYSDTYGYTF.

This chain's CDR3 is CASSGRDRGHTEAFF. CDR3 DNA sequence: TGTGCCAGCAGCGGCCGGGACAGGGGGCATACTGAAGCTTTCTTT. V usage is TRBV7-9 and J usage is TRBJ1-1, with 12 bases aligning to TRBD1. The V and J ends lost 5 bases and 5 bases, in that order; junction bases with no gene match: 6. This CDR3 has 15 residues. Per the germline V gene, CDR1 is SEHNR and CDR2 is FQNEAQ (reference sequence).

This chain links TRBV6-5 with TRBJ2-5; D is possibly TRBD2 (6 bases). V dropped 2 bases and J dropped 5 bases, with 15 bases sitting between them. The CDR3 spans 15 residues. CDR1 and CDR2 (germline): MNHEY, SVGAGI. The CDR3 is CASSYLRGNGETQYF. CDR3 sequence (DNA): TGTGCCAGCAGTTACCTGCGGGGAAATGGGGAGACCCAGTACTTC.

The chain is built from TRBV19 and TRBJ2-1; D not certain. V lost 9 bases, J lost 0 bases, and 15 bases lay in between. The CDR3 sequence is 15 residues long. Looked up from germline, CDR1 is LNHDA and CDR2 is SQIVND (reference sequence). This CDR3 reads CASSLTPSSYNEQFF. CDR3 sequence (DNA): TGTGCCAGCTCTCTAACTCCGAGCTCCTACAATGAGCAGTTCTTC.

The sample holds a few counts of this clone. The J gene is TRBJ1-1, the V gene TRBV5-1; D gene unclear. V shed 5 bases and J shed 1 base, with 9 bases lying between them. This CDR3 is built from 13 residues. In germline, CDR1 is SGHRS, CDR2 YFSETQ. The CDR3 loop reads CASRVIQNTEAFF. In DNA, the CDR3 is TGCGCCAGCAGGGTAATACAGAACACTGAAGCTTTCTTT.

The rearrangement joins TRBV28 to TRBJ2-1; 8 bases are shared with TRBD1. The V and J ends lost 5 bases and 8 bases, in that order; junction bases with no gene match: 11. Germline V gene lookup returns CDR1 MDHEN and CDR2 SYDVKM. This CDR3 is 15 amino acids long. DNA of the CDR3: TGTGCCAGCAGTGTTCGACAGGGGATAGGCGATGAGCAGTTCTTC. Protein sequence: CASSVRQGIGDEQFF.

This clone was seen only a few times. The V call is TRBV5-8, the J call TRBJ1-1, with D uncertain. The CDR3 is made up of 16 amino acids. Germline V lookup: CDR1 SGHTS, CDR2 YDEGEE. Trimming stripped 1 base from V and 6 bases from J, with 19 bases between. The CDR3 coding sequence is TGTGCCAGCAGCTTGTGGGGTGTGGCGGGTTTGGCTGAAGCTTTCTTT. Its protein is CASSLWGVAGLAEAFF.

This clone was seen just once. This chain uses TRBV10-2 with TRBJ2-2; 11 positions agree with TRBD2. CDR3 length equals 15 residues. V gave up 7 bases and J gave up 6 bases; unmatched junction bases: 7. Germline lookup yields CDR1 WSHSY and CDR2 SAAADI. The CDR3 region is CASTVAGGPPGELFF. CDR3 DNA: TGCGCCAGCACAGTAGCGGGGGGGCCACCCGGGGAGCTGTTTTTT.

This clone was seen a few times. The chain uses TRBV6-1 and TRBJ2-2; TRBD1 matches at 8 bases. This CDR3 is built from 13 residues. Germline V gives CDR1 MNHNS, CDR2 SASEGT. V trimming: 9 bases; J trimming: 5 bases; junction bases outside the gene matches: 5. Here the CDR3 DNA reads TGTGCCAGTGGACAGGGATGGACCGGGGAGCTGTTTTTT. This gives the protein CASGQGWTGELFF.

The V call is TRBV29-1, the J call TRBJ2-7; possibly TRBD1 for D (6 bases). The V end was cut by 2 bases, the J end by 4 bases, with 12 bases between. Germline CDR1 reads SQVTM; CDR2 reads ANQGSEA. The CDR3 loop spans 13 amino acids. CDR3 sequence: CSVETGYEYEQYF. For the CDR3, the DNA is TGCAGCGTTGAAACAGGGTACGAATACGAGCAGTACTTC.

V gene TRBV27 combines with J gene TRBJ1-2; 9 nucleotides line up with TRBD1. Germline loops: CDR1 MNHEY, CDR2 SMNVEV (reference sequence). This CDR3 has 16 residues. The V segment lost 5 bases and the J segment 3 bases; nucleotides outside the gene matches: 10. CDR3 protein: CASSPTGGRRYYGYTF. The CDR3 region has the DNA TGTGCCAGCAGTCCAACAGGGGGCAGGAGGTACTATGGCTACACCTTC.

The chain carries TRBV5-1 and TRBJ2-2; D is perhaps TRBD1 (6 bases). The CDR3 covers 15 residues. Germline CDR1 SGHRS, CDR2 YFSETQ. With 0 bases removed from V and 3 bases from J, the gap between germline ends came to 9 bases. The CDR3 sequence is CASSLDRDHTGELFF. CDR3 DNA sequence: TGCGCCAGCAGCTTGGACAGGGATCACACCGGGGAGCTGTTTTTT.

This clone was seen only once. V is TRBV10-3 and J is TRBJ2-7; 9 positions match TRBD2. The trim removed 8 bases at V and 0 bases at J, leaving 20 bases unmatched. This CDR3 is built from 19 residues. Germline CDR1 is ENHRY and CDR2 is SYGVKD. CDR3 DNA sequence: TGTGCCATCCGGGCTTTAGGGGGAGCGGGGGGTCGCAGCTCCTACGAGCAGTACTTC. Its protein product is CAIRALGGAGGRSSYEQYF.

A note on this clone: At one end, the junction sequence differs from germline, possibly due to a read error. The chain joins TRBV5-4 to TRBJ2-7, with D perhaps TRBD2 (5 bases). Looked up from germline, CDR1 is SGHNT and CDR2 is YYREEE (reference sequence). The CDR3 sequence is 15 residues long. The chain's CDR3 is CASSPQLGLDYEQSF. CDR3 in DNA: TGTGCCAGCAGCCCTCAACTCGGATTAGACTACGAGCAGTCCTTC.